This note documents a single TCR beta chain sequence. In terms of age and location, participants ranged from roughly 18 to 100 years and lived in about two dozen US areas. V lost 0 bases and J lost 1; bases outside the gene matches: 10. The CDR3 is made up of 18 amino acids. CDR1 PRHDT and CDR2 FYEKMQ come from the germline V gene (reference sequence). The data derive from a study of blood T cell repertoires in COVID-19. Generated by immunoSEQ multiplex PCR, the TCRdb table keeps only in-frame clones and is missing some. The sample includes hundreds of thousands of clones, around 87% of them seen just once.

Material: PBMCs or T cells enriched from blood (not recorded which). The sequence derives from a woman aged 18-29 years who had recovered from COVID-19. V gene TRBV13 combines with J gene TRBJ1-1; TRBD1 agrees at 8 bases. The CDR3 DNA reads TGTGCCAGCAGCTTAGGGGTCGACAGGGGTCGGACGAACACTGAAGCTTTCTTT. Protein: CASSLGVDRGRTNTEAFF.